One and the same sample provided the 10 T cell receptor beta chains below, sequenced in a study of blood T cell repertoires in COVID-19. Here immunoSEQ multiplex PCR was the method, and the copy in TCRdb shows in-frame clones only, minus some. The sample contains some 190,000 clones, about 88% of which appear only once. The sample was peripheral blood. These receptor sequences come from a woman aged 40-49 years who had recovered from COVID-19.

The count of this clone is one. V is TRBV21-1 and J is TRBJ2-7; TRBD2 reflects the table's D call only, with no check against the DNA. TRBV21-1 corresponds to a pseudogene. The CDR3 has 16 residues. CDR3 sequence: CASSFIRVRSSYEQYF. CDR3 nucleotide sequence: TGTGCCAGCAGCTTTATCCGGGTCCGGAGCTCCTACGAGCAGTACTTC.

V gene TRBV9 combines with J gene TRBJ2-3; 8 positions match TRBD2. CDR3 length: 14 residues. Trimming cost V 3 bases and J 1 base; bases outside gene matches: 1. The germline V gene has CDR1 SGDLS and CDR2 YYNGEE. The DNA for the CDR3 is TGTGCCAGCAGCGGGGGACTAGGCACAGATACGCAGTATTTT. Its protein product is CASSGGLGTDTQYF.

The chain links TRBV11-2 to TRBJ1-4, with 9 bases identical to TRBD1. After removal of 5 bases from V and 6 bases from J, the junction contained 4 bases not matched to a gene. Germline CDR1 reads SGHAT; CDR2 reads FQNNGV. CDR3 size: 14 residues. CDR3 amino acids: CASSGQGYYEKLFF. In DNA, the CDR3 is TGTGCCAGCAGCGGACAGGGGTATTATGAAAAACTGTTTTTT.

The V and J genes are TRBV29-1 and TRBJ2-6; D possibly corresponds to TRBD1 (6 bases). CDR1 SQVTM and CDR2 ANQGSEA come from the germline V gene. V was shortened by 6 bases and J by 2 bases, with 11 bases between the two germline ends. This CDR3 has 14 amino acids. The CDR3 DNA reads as TGCAGCGTCCTACAGGGAGCTGGGGCCAACGTCCTGACTTTC. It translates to CSVLQGAGANVLTF.

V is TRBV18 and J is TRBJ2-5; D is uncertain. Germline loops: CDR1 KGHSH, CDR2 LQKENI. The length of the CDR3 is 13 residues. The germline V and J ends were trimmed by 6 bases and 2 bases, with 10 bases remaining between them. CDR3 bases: TGTGCCAGCTCCCCTGGGCCACAAGAGACCCAGTACTTC. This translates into CASSPGPQETQYF.

The CDR3 is CASSPQSPSTYNSPLHF. The DNA of the CDR3 is TGTGCCAGCTCACCTCAAAGTCCCTCTACTTATAATTCACCCCTCCACTTT. The J gene is TRBJ1-6, the V gene TRBV18, with D uncertain. The germline V gene has CDR1 KGHSH and CDR2 LQKENI. V was clipped by 3 bases and J by 4 bases, with 16 bases between them. The length of the CDR3 is 17 residues. Using reference TRBV18 and TRBJ1-6 for the parts outside the CDR3, the full variable domain is NAGVMQNPRHLVRRRGQEARLRCSPMKGHSHVYWYRQLPEEGLKFMVYLQKENIIDESGMPKERFSAEFPKEGPSILRIQQVVRGDSAAYFCASSPQSPSTYNSPLHFGNGTRLTVT.

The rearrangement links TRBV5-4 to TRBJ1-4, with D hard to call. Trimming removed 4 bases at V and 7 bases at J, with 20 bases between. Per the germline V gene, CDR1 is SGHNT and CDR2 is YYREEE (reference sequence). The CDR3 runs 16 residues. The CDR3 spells CASSPEGGSPGEKLFF. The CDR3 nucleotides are TGTGCCAGCAGCCCCGAAGGCGGGAGCCCAGGTGAAAAACTGTTTTTT.

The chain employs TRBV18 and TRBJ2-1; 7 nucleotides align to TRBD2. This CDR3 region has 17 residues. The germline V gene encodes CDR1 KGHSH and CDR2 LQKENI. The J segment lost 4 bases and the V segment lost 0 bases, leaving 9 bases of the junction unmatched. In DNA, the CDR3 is TGTGCCAGCTCACCACCGCTAGGGGCGGGAGTGTACAATGAGCAGTTCTTC. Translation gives CASSPPLGAGVYNEQFF.

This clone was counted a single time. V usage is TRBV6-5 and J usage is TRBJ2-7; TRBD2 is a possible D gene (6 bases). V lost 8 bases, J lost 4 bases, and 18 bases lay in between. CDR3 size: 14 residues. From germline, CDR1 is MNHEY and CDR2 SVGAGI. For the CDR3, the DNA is TGTGCCAGCTACGGCGGGGAAAATGTTTACGAGCAGTACTTC. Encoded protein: CASYGGENVYEQYF.

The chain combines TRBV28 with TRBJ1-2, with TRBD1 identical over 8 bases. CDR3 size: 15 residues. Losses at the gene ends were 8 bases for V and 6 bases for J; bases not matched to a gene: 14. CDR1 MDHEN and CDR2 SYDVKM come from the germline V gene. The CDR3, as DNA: TGTGCCAGCTGCATATCGTTAGGCAGGGGGCATGGCTACACCTTC. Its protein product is CASCISLGRGHGYTF.